The 2 T cell receptor beta chains below all came from one sample that was sequenced in a study of blood T cell repertoires in COVID-19. Measured with immunoSEQ multiplex PCR; TCRdb has only the in-frame clones, and not every one. The sample consists of some 57,000 clones, around 84% of them appearing once. The sequenced material came from peripheral blood. These receptors all come from a man between 65 and 79 years old with acute or convalescent COVID-19.

This clone was counted once. The chain is built from TRBV19 and TRBJ1-5; TRBD1 might be the D (5 bases). This CDR3 comprises 15 residues. V lost 7 bases and J lost 2, with 15 bases in between. Germline V gene data show CDR1 as LNHDA and CDR2 as SQIVND (reference sequence). The chain's CDR3 is CASNIWGEGNQPQHF. The CDR3 coding sequence is TGTGCCAGTAACATATGGGGGGAGGGCAATCAGCCCCAGCATTTT.

The CDR3 DNA is TGCAGCCCGGGTGACAATGAGCAGTTCTTC. Protein product: CSPGDNEQFF. V and J are TRBV20-1 and TRBJ2-1; D remains ambiguous. The CDR3 is made up of 10 amino acids. Germline CDR1 and CDR2: DFQATT and SNEGSKA (reference sequence).